This T cell receptor beta chain came from a study of T cell responses to AZD1222 COVID-19 vaccine. Concerning this clone itself: Its antigen is currently unknown.

Points from the study as a whole: Seropositivity was recorded at baseline in only a handful of AZD1222 recipients.

Sequencing used immunoSEQ multiplex PCR; TCRdb keeps in-frame clones, though not all of them. The sample includes tens of thousands of clones, approximately 87% seen only once; the top ten take around an eighth. The origin of this receptor is an adult who received the AZD1222 COVID-19 vaccine. Source: peripheral blood, taken 28 days after the second AZD1222 dose.

The CDR3 loop is CASSLVGQGNQPQHF. The DNA of the CDR3 is TGTGCCAGCAGCTTAGTCGGGCAGGGCAATCAGCCCCAGCATTTT. The rearrangement joins TRBV7-9 to TRBJ1-5; D ambiguous. The V end lost 1 base, the J end lost 2 bases, and 9 bases lay between the germline ends. Germline assignment: CDR1 SEHNR and CDR2 FQNEAQ (reference sequence). This CDR3 is built from 15 residues.